This TCR beta chain was obtained from a study of CD8+CD57+ T cells in acquired aplastic anemia. All sequencing subjects had displayed CD8+CD57+ cell expansion on flow cytometry. Genomic DNA was employed as the template in profiling TCR beta VDJ and CDR3. Using its own MiXCR run on the reads, TCRdb lists one record per CDR3 protein. The data show approximately 220,000 distinct CDR3 sequences, around 43% seen once. Trimming at V came to 6 bases and at J to 4 bases, leaving 1 base not matched to a gene. This CDR3 is 11 amino acids long. Germline V gene sequence: CDR1 SQVTM, CDR2 ANQGSEA. Study-wide results and limits: Any difference that existed in CD8+ Simpson's diversity between patients and controls was not significant. The study identified 25 to 30 CD8+ CDR3 sequences shared by patients and controls.

This clonotype occurred a few times. The antigen is undetermined. This TCR derives from a human donor with aplastic anemia. The chain joins TRBV29-1 to TRBJ1-1; 8 positions match TRBD1. Input material: sorted CD4+, CD8+, or CD8+CD57+ T cells (not recorded which) from PBMCs. CDR3: CSVTGGTEAFF. In nucleotides, the CDR3 is TGCAGCGTAACAGGGGGCACTGAAGCTTTCTTT.